This T cell receptor beta chain was sequenced in a study of blood T cell repertoires in COVID-19. Study in general: Collection of acute and convalescent COVID-19 samples took place in the United States, Italy and Spain. Nucleic acid was either cDNA or gDNA, and it came from T cells, B-cell-depleted T cells, or PBMCs.

This clone showed up just once. The CDR3 sequence is 13 residues long. Germline V lookup: CDR1 SGHVS, CDR2 FQNEAQ. V was clipped by 5 bases and J by 5 bases, with 12 bases between them. In the original analysis: Quantification of nucleated cells was approximated via reference gene primer amplification. Generated by immunoSEQ multiplex PCR, the TCRdb table keeps only in-frame clones and is missing some. V, J and clone size reflect that table, while D and trimming were determined from the DNA. The table shows some 330,000 clones, with roughly nine tenths occurring only once. Seattle patient enrollment occurred during active infection, with longitudinal follow-up thereafter.

The chain couples TRBV7-8 to TRBJ1-1; perhaps TRBD1 as D (5 bases). Material for sequencing was peripheral blood. The receptor comes from a young woman with COVID-19, enrolled during active disease. CDR3 sequence (DNA): TGTGCCAGCAGCCTGGGGCTGGGGACTGAAGCTTTCTTT. Protein: CASSLGLGTEAFF.